Listed below are T cell receptor beta chains from one sample, sequenced in a study of T-cell reconstitution after alpha-beta-depleted transplantation in children. TCRdb recomputed calls from the PCR reads with MiXCR, one row per CDR3 protein. The data show 500,000 or so distinct CDR3 sequences, with more than 9.5% seen just once and 12% to 15% held by the top ten. Source: PBMCs, mostly from graft donor cells, taken 180 days after TCRalphabeta/CD19-depleted stem cell transplant. These TCRs come from a female patient aged 2 to 10 who had a stem cell transplant for aplastic anemia, so the T cells may come from the graft donor. Each CDR3 is given with its conserved first and last residue.

v_gene,j_gene,CDR3aa
TRBV6-1,TRBJ2-5,CASGASGRKETQYF
TRBV12-3/TRBV12-4,TRBJ2-7,CASTWTGNYEQYF
TRBV27,TRBJ2-3,CASSFLMGTDTQYF
TRBV9,TRBJ2-1,CASSDNRASTYNEQFF
TRBV5-1,TRBJ2-5,CASSIPGTGGETQYF
TRBV5-1,TRBJ2-3,CASSFRQGWTQYF
TRBV18,TRBJ2-3,CASSPRFPVDTQYF
TRBV29-1,TRBJ1-6,CSVGGEDGNSPLHF
TRBV29-1,TRBJ1-1,CSVGGTEAFF
TRBV25-1,TRBJ2-3,CASSDGTGGADTQYF
TRBV4-1,TRBJ1-5,CASSQDIGGYPNQPQHF
TRBV6-2/TRBV6-3,TRBJ2-3,CASHGRGSVDTQYF
TRBV6-1,TRBJ2-7,CASSPPSGLPHYEQYF
TRBV19,TRBJ1-1,CASSMTGTRTEAFF
TRBV7-2,TRBJ2-5,CASSLAPIAGGSQETQYF
TRBV7-9,TRBJ2-4,CASSLVGLLAKNIQYF
TRBV6-1,TRBJ2-7,CASSDTGTGSREQYF
TRBV20-1,TRBJ2-7,CSARDGGTSYEQYF
TRBV7-9,TRBJ2-1,CASSLGAYTYNEQFF
TRBV20-1,TRBJ2-7,CSARIGAGGYEQYF
TRBV29-1,TRBJ2-1,CSVPDRGGPGNEQFF
TRBV20-1,TRBJ1-5,CSASLDSNQPQHF
TRBV12-3/TRBV12-4,TRBJ1-5,CASSRLGTANQPQHF
TRBV4-2,TRBJ2-5,CASSLGPIQETQYF
TRBV29-1,TRBJ1-1,CSVEFRGTEAFF
TRBV28,TRBJ2-1,CASSRYRTIYYNEQFF
TRBV6-5,TRBJ1-5,CASSYSAGQGNQPQHF
TRBV6-1,TRBJ1-5,CATRRFPQNQPQHF
TRBV4-3,TRBJ2-1,CASSSSGVNYNEQFF
TRBV5-1,TRBJ2-2,CASRGQGVRKQNTGELFF
TRBV5-1,TRBJ1-3,CASSLDRSSGNTIYF
TRBV29-1,TRBJ1-1,CSVGKGPGFTEAFF
TRBV12-3/TRBV12-4,TRBJ2-3,CASSFISTDLTDTQYF
TRBV20-1,TRBJ2-1,CSARDGSAYNEQFF
TRBV18,TRBJ1-2,CASSPKGGEYGYTF
TRBV3-1,TRBJ2-3,CASSQEMSTDTQYF
TRBV3-1,TRBJ2-2,CASSQYSTGGYTGELFF
TRBV4-2,TRBJ2-1,CASSPPRTEYLSYNEQFF
TRBV5-6,TRBJ2-1,CASSFLASYNEQFF